The next 26 T cell receptor beta chains were all read from a single sample in a study of T cells in Graves' hyperthyroidism and ophthalmopathy. Amplification targeted TCR beta CDR3 regions from RNA transcripts. Initially, a first-round RT-PCR of the TCR CDR3 employed the HTBI primer set. Using its own MiXCR run on the multiplex PCR reads, TCRdb lists one record per CDR3 protein. In the table there are approximately 98,000 distinct CDR3 sequences, about 40% of which are singletons. The sequenced material came from peripheral blood or thyroid tissue (not recorded which). Receptor source: a woman aged 30 to 39 with Graves' hyperthyroidism.

V is TRBV28 and J is TRBJ2-5; D may correspond to TRBD1 or TRBD2 (5 bases each). Germline V lookup: CDR1 MDHEN, CDR2 SYDVKM. The CDR3 contains 20 residues. Trimming removed 7 bases from V and 4 bases from J, with 34 bases in between. For the CDR3, the DNA is TGTGCCAGCACCACCTTAGATGGCAGTTACACCGGGGCAAGGGGAGAGACCCAGTACTTC. This encodes CASTTLDGSYTGARGETQYF. Complete variable domain (other parts from reference TRBV28 and TRBJ2-5): DVKVTQSSRYLVKRTGEKVFLECVQDMDHENMFWYRQDPGLGLRLIYFSYDVKMKEKGDIPEGYSVSREKKERFSLILESASTNQTSMYLCASTTLDGSYTGARGETQYFGPGTRLLVL.

This clonotype was picked up a small number of times. The chain uses TRBV15 and TRBJ2-7; D ambiguous. Germline assignment: CDR1 LNHNV and CDR2 YYDKDF (reference sequence). The CDR3 spans 12 residues. V shed 5 bases and J shed 3 bases, with 8 bases lying between them. This chain's CDR3 is CATSGRVYEQYF. The CDR3 DNA reads TGTGCCACCAGCGGCCGAGTCTACGAGCAGTACTTC.

A word on this clonotype: A junction boundary mismatches the germline segment, possibly from a read error. This chain links TRBV7-8 with TRBJ2-6, with 7 nucleotides matching TRBD1. The CDR3 covers 19 residues. Germline V gives CDR1 SGHVS, CDR2 FQNEAQ. Written as DNA, the CDR3 is TGTGCCGGCAGCTCAGTAGGGGGCAGGGTTCTCTCAGGGGCCAACGTCCTGACTTTC. Amino acids: CAGSSVGGRVLSGANVLTF. The full variable domain, rest sourced from reference TRBV7-8 and TRBJ2-6, is GAGVSQSPRYKVAKRGQDVALRCDPISGHVSLFWYQQALGQGPEFLTYFQNEAQLDKSGLPSDRFFAERPEGSVSTLKIQRTQQEDSAVYLCAGSSVGGRVLSGANVLTFGAGSRLTVL.

The chain is built from TRBV7-2 and TRBJ1-1; D is possibly TRBD1 (5 bases). V shed 5 bases and J shed 1 base, with 11 bases lying between them. Germline V CDR1 and CDR2: SGHTA, FQGNSA. The CDR3 runs 14 residues. The chain's CDR3 is CASSQGGWNTEAFF. For the CDR3, the DNA is TGTGCCAGCAGCCAGGGCGGTTGGAACACTGAAGCTTTCTTT.

Of note for this clonotype: A single base separates this from a much larger clone, so it may be a read error. This rearrangement joins TRBV6-1 to TRBJ2-2; either TRBD1 or TRBD2 may supply D (5 bases each). Trimming removed 4 bases from V and 5 bases from J, with 8 bases in between. The CDR3 is 13 residues long. The germline gives CDR1 MNHNS, CDR2 SASEGT. This CDR3 reads CASSGGRTGELFF. CDR3 nucleotide sequence: TGTGCCAGCAGTGGGGGGAGAACCGGGGAGCTGTTTTTT.

Many counts were recorded for this clonotype. The rearrangement links TRBV15 to TRBJ2-7; the D gene is possibly TRBD2 (6 bases). Trimming removed 1 base at V and 3 bases at J, with 16 bases between. The CDR3 runs 16 residues. From germline, CDR1 is LNHNV and CDR2 YYDKDF (reference sequence). CDR3 amino acids: CATSRGSGGYFYEQYF. CDR3 in DNA: TGTGCCACCAGCAGAGGGTCTGGGGGGTACTTCTACGAGCAGTACTTC.

This clonotype has a count of ten or more. The DNA for the CDR3 is TGTGCCAGCAGCCAGGCGGGGGCGCGAGGAACCTACGAGCAGTACTTC. Translating it yields CASSQAGARGTYEQYF. This chain joins TRBV7-2 and TRBJ2-7, with D perhaps matching TRBD2 (7 bases). Germline lookup yields CDR1 SGHTA and CDR2 FQGNSA. The CDR3 spans 16 residues. V lost 5 bases and J lost 2, with 19 bases in between.

A note on this clonotype: This likely comes from a read error, as the CDR3 has no conserved phenylalanine or tryptophan at its end. V is TRBV10-2 and J is TRBJ2-7; D gene unclear. This CDR3 contains 13 residues. Germline V gene data show CDR1 as WSHSY and CDR2 as SAAADI. The V end was cut by 3 bases, the J end by 2 bases, with 8 bases between. CDR3 loop: CASSDSDPYEQYL. In DNA form, the CDR3 reads TGCGCCAGCAGTGACTCCGACCCCTACGAGCAGTACCTC.

The V and J genes are TRBV9 and TRBJ2-1; D gene unclear. Germline loops: CDR1 SGDLS, CDR2 YYNGEE. The CDR3 is 14 residues long. Trimming removed 5 bases at V and 1 base at J, with 10 bases between. The CDR3 region is CASSASSSYNEQFF. CDR3 sequence (DNA): TGTGCCAGCAGTGCCAGTAGTTCCTACAATGAGCAGTTCTTC.

The chain couples TRBV7-2 to TRBJ2-6; 8 bases line up with TRBD1. V was clipped by 2 bases and J by 4 bases; unmatched bases: 7. The CDR3 is 17 amino acids. The germline CDR1 and CDR2 sequences are SGHTA and FQGNSA. The CDR3 spells CASSLTGGSTGANVLTF. CDR3 nucleotides: TGTGCCAGCAGCTTAACAGGGGGTAGCACCGGGGCCAACGTCCTGACTTTC. Complete variable domain (other parts from reference TRBV7-2 and TRBJ2-6): GAGVSQSPSNKVTEKGKDVELRCDPISGHTALYWYRQSLGQGLEFLIYFQGNSAPDKSGLPSDRFSAERTGGSVSTLTIQRTQQEDSAVYLCASSLTGGSTGANVLTFGAGSRLTVL.

To note about this clonotype: This could be a read error, since a much larger clone is one nucleotide away. The gene calls are TRBV28 and TRBJ1-4, with no clear D. Germline-derived CDR1 and CDR2 are MDHEN and SYDVKM. The CDR3 consists of 12 residues. The CDR3 DNA reads as TGTGCCAGCAGTTTGGGCCGAGAAAAACTGCTTTTT. Translation gives CASSLGREKLLF.

The chain links TRBV7-4 to TRBJ2-7; D might be TRBD1 (5 bases). Germline loops: CDR1 SGHVT, CDR2 SQSDAQ. The CDR3 consists of 16 residues. Trimming cost V 0 bases and J 3 bases, with 15 bases left between them. CDR3 amino acids: CASSLALDSPLYEQYF. In DNA form, the CDR3 reads TGTGCCAGCAGCTTAGCGCTCGACAGCCCTCTCTACGAGCAGTACTTC.

The sample holds many counts of this clonotype. The chain carries TRBV6-1 and TRBJ2-7; D remains ambiguous. This CDR3 has 12 amino acids. Trimming took 4 bases from V and 3 from J, leaving 7 bases between them. CDR1 is MNHNS, CDR2 SASEGT, per germline. The CDR3 region has the DNA TGTGCCAGCAGTGGAGACTTCTACGAGCAGTACTTC. Its translation: CASSGDFYEQYF.

This clonotype was detected many times. This sequence joins TRBV12-3 or TRBV12-4 and TRBJ2-5; D not resolved. V lost 6 bases and J 2 bases, leaving 10 bases between the germline ends. The CDR3 is made up of 13 amino acids. CDR3 sequence (DNA): TGTGCCAGCAGCGTGGGTCCTCAAGAGACCCAGTACTTC. This sequence encodes CASSVGPQETQYF.

This clonotype was counted ten times or more. This sequence joins TRBV29-1 and TRBJ2-7, with a weak D call TRBD1 (5 bases). In germline, CDR1 is SQVTM, CDR2 ANQGSEA. The ends were cut back, 1 base at V and 1 base at J, with 11 bases in the middle. This CDR3 is built from 14 residues. The CDR3 spells CSVEVGAGSYEQYF. The CDR3 DNA sequence: TGCAGCGTTGAAGTAGGGGCAGGGTCCTACGAGCAGTACTTC.

This chain links TRBV7-8 with TRBJ2-5, with 10 bases that match TRBD2. The germline gives CDR1 SGHVS, CDR2 FQNEAQ. There are 15 residues in the CDR3. V gave up 6 bases and J gave up 2 bases; unmatched junction bases: 6. The CDR3 DNA sequence: TGTGCCAGCAGTGTGAGCGGGGGGGTACAAGAGACCCAGTACTTC. This sequence encodes CASSVSGGVQETQYF.

The chain employs TRBV7-9 and TRBJ2-3; 8 positions match TRBD1. The CDR3 is 17 amino acids. Germline CDR1 SEHNR, CDR2 FQNEAQ (reference sequence). Trimming cost V 8 bases and J 3 bases; bases outside gene matches: 16. CDR3 nucleotide sequence: TGTGCCAGCTCACCACCCCTCCCCCGACAGGGGACAGATACGCAGTATTTT. It codes for CASSPPLPRQGTDTQYF.

Worth noting for this clonotype: One end of the junction does not line up with germline, which may come from a read error. The chain combines TRBV13 with TRBJ1-6; TRBD1 agrees at 7 bases. This CDR3 spans 16 amino acids. Germline assignment: CDR1 PRHDT and CDR2 FYEKMQ (reference sequence). CDR3 amino acids: CTSSPQGKGYSSPLHF. The CDR3 DNA sequence: TGTACCAGCAGCCCACAGGGGAAAGGCTACAGTTCACCCCTCCACTTT.

Concerning this clonotype itself: Mismatch with germline at one junction end may stem from a read error. This chain uses TRBV9 with TRBJ1-5; no reliable D call. In germline, CDR1 is SGDLS, CDR2 YYNGEE. The CDR3 is made up of 14 amino acids. This CDR3 is CANSVAEEYQPQHF. The CDR3 DNA reads TGTGCCAACAGCGTAGCGGAGGAATATCAGCCCCAGCATTTC.

The rearrangement joins TRBV15 to TRBJ2-5; possible D gene TRBD1, 5 bases. Germline-derived CDR1 and CDR2 are LNHNV and YYDKDF (reference sequence). Trimming pared 6 bases from V and 4 bases from J, leaving 9 bases between. The CDR3 length is 12 residues. CDR3 sequence reads: CATRDNLETQYF. CDR3 in DNA: TGTGCCACCAGGGACAACCTAGAGACCCAGTACTTC.

A word on this clonotype: One end of the junction does not line up with germline, which may come from a read error. The J gene is TRBJ1-1, the V gene TRBV28; possibly TRBD1 for D (5 bases). The germline V gene has CDR1 MDHEN and CDR2 SYDVKM. The CDR3 covers 12 residues. The CDR3 region has the DNA TGTGCCGGCAGTTGGACGACAGTTGAAGCCTTCTTT. Its protein product is CAGSWTTVEAFF.

This clonotype was seen at least ten times. This sequence joins TRBV7-9 and TRBJ2-5; 9 bases line up with TRBD1. The CDR3 is 15 residues long. Germline trimming cut 4 bases from V and 2 bases from J; bases unmatched to any gene: 5. Germline lookup yields CDR1 SEHNR and CDR2 FQNEAQ (reference sequence). The CDR3 spells CASSSGTGNQETQYF. The CDR3 DNA reads TGTGCCAGCAGCTCCGGGACAGGGAATCAAGAGACCCAGTACTTC.

This clonotype was recorded many times. This chain joins TRBV19 and TRBJ1-2; D gene uncertain. The V and J ends lost 7 bases and 8 bases respectively, with 8 bases between them. From germline, CDR1 is LNHDA and CDR2 SQIVND (reference sequence). This CDR3 comprises 10 residues. CDR3 residues: CASMGGGYTF. The CDR3 nucleotides read TGTGCCAGTATGGGCGGCGGCTACACCTTC.

As to this clonotype: A much larger clone lies one base from this, so it may be a read error. The V and J genes are TRBV11-2 and TRBJ1-1; D remains ambiguous. Germline loops: CDR1 SGHAT, CDR2 FQNNGV. CDR3 length: 15 residues. Trimming cost V 5 bases and J 1 base, with 14 bases left between them. The CDR3 DNA follows: TGTGCCAGCAGCCCTTCTTCGCTTGGGAACACTGAAGCTTTCTTT. The encoded protein is CASSPSSLGNTEAFF.

This clonotype was counted many times. The chain combines TRBV5-1 with TRBJ2-2, with D tentatively TRBD1 (6 bases). Germline V gene sequence: CDR1 SGHRS, CDR2 YFSETQ. Trimming shortened V by 2 bases and J by 4 bases, and 12 bases separated the two germline ends. This CDR3 comprises 15 residues. The DNA of the CDR3 is TGCGCCAGCAGCTTAGGGGGAAAGAGCACCGGGGAGCTGTTTTTT. It is translated as CASSLGGKSTGELFF. Supplemented by reference TRBV5-1 and TRBJ2-2, the full variable domain reads KAGVTQTPRYLIKTRGQQVTLSCSPISGHRSVSWYQQTPGQGLQFLFEYFSETQRNKGNFPGRFSGRQFSNSRSEMNVSTLELGDSALYLCASSLGGKSTGELFFGEGSRLTVL.

The sample holds many counts of this clonotype. The chain employs TRBV13 and TRBJ1-2, with TRBD1 as a possible D gene (5 bases). This CDR3 spans 13 amino acids. Trimming removed 6 bases from V and 3 bases from J, with 11 bases in between. Germline CDR1 PRHDT, CDR2 FYEKMQ (reference sequence). CDR3 amino acids: CASSRGGDYGYTF. The CDR3 bases are TGTGCCAGCAGTCGGGGGGGGGACTATGGCTACACCTTC.